Listed below are T cell receptor beta chains from one sample, sequenced in a study of T cells after yellow fever vaccination. TCRdb reprocessed the 5' RACE reads via MiXCR and lists one record per CDR3 protein. This table has a few hundred thousand distinct CDR3 sequences, around 17% appearing once. This material consisted of PBMCs, taken 4 to 5 days after the first yellow fever vaccination. These receptor sequences come from a man aged 18 to 35 who received the YFV17D yellow fever vaccine. The CDR3 runs from the conserved cysteine through the conserved F or W. Each record gives: D gene, J gene, clone size, V gene, CDR3 DNA, CDR3 protein. The D gene is left open where the match is weak. Clone size is shown for a subset of rows, as once, few, many or a class of expanded clone.

D gene: NA; J gene: TRBJ2-3; clone size: many; V gene: TRBV5-1; CDR3 DNA: TGCGCCAGCAGCAGGGCAAGCACAGATACGCAGTATTTT; CDR3 protein: CASSRASTDTQYF
D gene: NA; J gene: TRBJ1-1; clone size: NA; V gene: TRBV29-1; CDR3 DNA: TGCAGCGTTGAGGGGGGCGAAGTGACTGAAGCTTTCTTT; CDR3 protein: CSVEGGEVTEAFF
D gene: NA; J gene: TRBJ2-7; clone size: few; V gene: TRBV12-3/TRBV12-4; CDR3 DNA: TGTGCCAGCAGCCACGGATACGAGCAGTACTTC; CDR3 protein: CASSHGYEQYF
D gene: TRBD2; J gene: TRBJ2-5; clone size: NA; V gene: TRBV20-1; CDR3 DNA: TGCAGTGCTAGTAACCTAGCGGGGGGGGGAGAGACCCAGTACTTC; CDR3 protein: CSASNLAGGGETQYF
D gene: TRBD2; J gene: TRBJ2-1; clone size: few; V gene: TRBV20-1; CDR3 DNA: TGCAGTGCAAGGACTAGCCAAGTCTACAATGAGCAGTTCTTC; CDR3 protein: CSARTSQVYNEQFF
D gene: NA; J gene: TRBJ2-3; clone size: many; V gene: TRBV5-1; CDR3 DNA: TGCGCCAGCAGCTTGGACAGCTCTAGCACAGATACGCAGTATTTT; CDR3 protein: CASSLDSSSTDTQYF
D gene: NA; J gene: TRBJ2-4; clone size: few; V gene: TRBV14; CDR3 DNA: TGTGCCAGCAGCCAAGCTACAGGGGCGGGGAACATTCAGTACTTC; CDR3 protein: CASSQATGAGNIQYF
D gene: NA; J gene: TRBJ2-1; clone size: NA; V gene: TRBV4-2; CDR3 DNA: TGTGCCAGCAGCCAAGGCCATCTCCTCAACGAGCAGTTCTTC; CDR3 protein: CASSQGHLLNEQFF
D gene: NA; J gene: TRBJ2-1; clone size: NA; V gene: TRBV10-3; CDR3 DNA: TGTGCCATCAGTGAAGGAAAGCAGAGCTCCTACAATGAGCAGTTCTTC; CDR3 protein: CAISEGKQSSYNEQFF
D gene: NA; J gene: TRBJ2-5; clone size: many; V gene: TRBV10-3; CDR3 DNA: TGTGCCATCAGTGAGTTGGGTAAGGCAGGATACCAAGAGACCCAGTACTTC; CDR3 protein: CAISELGKAGYQETQYF
D gene: TRBD1; J gene: TRBJ2-1; clone size: many; V gene: TRBV23-1; CDR3 DNA: TGCGCCAGCCCCGGGACAGCTTTATACAATGAGCAGTTCTTC; CDR3 protein: CASPGTALYNEQFF
D gene: NA; J gene: TRBJ2-5; clone size: NA; V gene: TRBV4-3; CDR3 DNA: TGCGCCAGCAGCCAACAGACAGCCACCGGGGCCCAGTACTTC; CDR3 protein: CASSQQTATGAQYF
D gene: NA; J gene: TRBJ1-1; clone size: NA; V gene: TRBV6-5; CDR3 DNA: TGTGCCAGCAGTTACTTAGGGGCTGAAGACACTGAAGCTTTCTTT; CDR3 protein: CASSYLGAEDTEAFF
D gene: TRBD1; J gene: TRBJ1-6; clone size: NA; V gene: TRBV18; CDR3 DNA: TGTGCCAGCTCGACAGGGACGGGTTCCCGCTCACCCCTCCACTTT; CDR3 protein: CASSTGTGSRSPLHF
D gene: NA; J gene: TRBJ2-5; clone size: many; V gene: TRBV7-2; CDR3 DNA: TGTGCCAGCAGTAGACAAGAGACCCAGTACTTC; CDR3 protein: CASSRQETQYF
D gene: TRBD1; J gene: TRBJ2-7; clone size: NA; V gene: TRBV20-1; CDR3 DNA: TGCAGTGCTAGAGATGGGACAGGGCCCTACGAGCAGTACTTC; CDR3 protein: CSARDGTGPYEQYF
D gene: NA; J gene: TRBJ2-7; clone size: NA; V gene: TRBV7-9; CDR3 DNA: TGTGCCAGCAGCCCCCGGGACGGCTCCTACGAGCAGTACTTC; CDR3 protein: CASSPRDGSYEQYF
D gene: TRBD1; J gene: TRBJ1-5; clone size: many; V gene: TRBV20-1; CDR3 DNA: TGCAGTGCTAGGACAGGGGAGGGTCAGCCCCAGCATTTT; CDR3 protein: CSARTGEGQPQHF
D gene: NA; J gene: TRBJ1-5; clone size: few; V gene: TRBV6-1; CDR3 DNA: TGTGCCAGCAGCCGAGCTCAGAGCAATCAGCCCCAGCATTTT; CDR3 protein: CASSRAQSNQPQHF
D gene: NA; J gene: TRBJ2-7; clone size: few; V gene: TRBV7-8; CDR3 DNA: TGTGCCAGCAGCACAATGGCACTTCCAGGGGTCGAGCAGTACTTC; CDR3 protein: CASSTMALPGVEQYF
D gene: NA; J gene: TRBJ2-5; clone size: few; V gene: TRBV5-1; CDR3 DNA: TGCGCCAGCAGCTTGCACAGGGGAGGACTGGAGACCCAGTACTTC; CDR3 protein: CASSLHRGGLETQYF
D gene: NA; J gene: TRBJ2-3; clone size: NA; V gene: TRBV7-3; CDR3 DNA: TGTGCCAGCAGCTTAACTTTTTGTCCAGAATCAATCACAGATACGCAGTATTTT; CDR3 protein: CASSLTFCPESITDTQYF
D gene: NA; J gene: TRBJ2-1; clone size: NA; V gene: TRBV7-8; CDR3 DNA: TGTGCCAGCAGCTCCCATGCGATAGGGCGCAATGAGCAGTTCTTC; CDR3 protein: CASSSHAIGRNEQFF
D gene: NA; J gene: TRBJ1-5; clone size: few; V gene: TRBV6-2/TRBV6-3; CDR3 DNA: TGTGCCAGCAGACCGCCCGGGCATCAGCCCCAGCATTTT; CDR3 protein: CASRPPGHQPQHF
D gene: TRBD2; J gene: TRBJ2-3; clone size: many; V gene: TRBV29-1; CDR3 DNA: TGCAGCGTTGAAGCGAATAGCGGGGGGCGAGATACGCAGTATTTT; CDR3 protein: CSVEANSGGRDTQYF
D gene: NA; J gene: TRBJ2-3; clone size: few; V gene: TRBV6-1; CDR3 DNA: TGTGCCATCACGCAGGGGCGCCGCACAGATACGCAGTATTTT; CDR3 protein: CAITQGRRTDTQYF
D gene: TRBD2; J gene: TRBJ2-1; clone size: NA; V gene: TRBV7-3; CDR3 DNA: TGTGCCAGCAGCCAGCGGGGGAACCCCGGCGCTGAGCAGTTCTTC; CDR3 protein: CASSQRGNPGAEQFF
D gene: NA; J gene: TRBJ1-2; clone size: few; V gene: TRBV4-1; CDR3 DNA: TGCGCCAGCAGCCAGACAGATATCGCCAAGGTGGCGAACTATGGCTACACCTTC; CDR3 protein: CASSQTDIAKVANYGYTF
D gene: TRBD1; J gene: TRBJ1-1; clone size: many; V gene: TRBV6-5; CDR3 DNA: TGTGCCAGCAGAGTGACAGGGGGCTCGGGTTGGGTCACTGAAGCTTTCTTT; CDR3 protein: CASRVTGGSGWVTEAFF
D gene: NA; J gene: TRBJ2-1; clone size: many; V gene: TRBV29-1; CDR3 DNA: TGCAGCGTTGAGGGTCCCAAATATCCATGGACAGCCAACAATGAGCAGTTCTTC; CDR3 protein: CSVEGPKYPWTANNEQFF
D gene: TRBD2; J gene: TRBJ2-5; clone size: few; V gene: TRBV20-1; CDR3 DNA: TGCAGTGCTAGAGATCCTAGCGGGGTAAAGACCCAGTACTTC; CDR3 protein: CSARDPSGVKTQYF
D gene: TRBD1; J gene: TRBJ2-2; clone size: NA; V gene: TRBV4-3; CDR3 DNA: TGCGCCAGCAGCCAAGTAATTAAGACCGACAGGGACACCGGGGAGCTGTTTTTT; CDR3 protein: CASSQVIKTDRDTGELFF
D gene: NA; J gene: TRBJ1-2; clone size: few; V gene: TRBV6-1; CDR3 DNA: TGTGCCAGCGTATCCGACTGGGGCTATGGCTACACCTTC; CDR3 protein: CASVSDWGYGYTF
D gene: NA; J gene: TRBJ2-2; clone size: NA; V gene: TRBV12-3/TRBV12-4; CDR3 DNA: TGTGCCAGCAGTTTGCCGACAGGACACACCGGGGAGCTGTTTTTT; CDR3 protein: CASSLPTGHTGELFF
D gene: NA; J gene: TRBJ1-2; clone size: NA; V gene: TRBV4-1; CDR3 DNA: TGCGCCAGCAGCCAAGTTGGTAGCTATGGCTACACCTTC; CDR3 protein: CASSQVGSYGYTF
D gene: NA; J gene: TRBJ2-1; clone size: NA; V gene: TRBV18; CDR3 DNA: TGTGCCAGCTCACTTGAGCGGTTGTCGGGGGATGAGCAGTTCTTC; CDR3 protein: CASSLERLSGDEQFF
D gene: NA; J gene: TRBJ2-1; clone size: NA; V gene: TRBV7-2; CDR3 DNA: TGTGCCAGCAGCACCTATAACAATGAGCAGTTCTTC; CDR3 protein: CASSTYNNEQFF
D gene: NA; J gene: TRBJ1-2; clone size: few; V gene: TRBV18; CDR3 DNA: TGTGCCAGCTCACCACCGGTGGCGGTTACTAACTATGGCTACACCTTC; CDR3 protein: CASSPPVAVTNYGYTF
D gene: NA; J gene: TRBJ1-6; clone size: many; V gene: TRBV11-2; CDR3 DNA: TGTGCCAGCAGCTTGGGGAGCTCCTATAATTCACCCCTCCACTTT; CDR3 protein: CASSLGSSYNSPLHF
D gene: TRBD2; J gene: TRBJ2-3; clone size: few; V gene: TRBV6-2/TRBV6-3; CDR3 DNA: TGTGCCAGCAGAAGCGGGGGGGCCAGACCAGATACGCAGTATTTT; CDR3 protein: CASRSGGARPDTQYF
D gene: NA; J gene: TRBJ2-1; clone size: NA; V gene: TRBV5-1; CDR3 DNA: TGCGCCAGCAGCTCAATTCCAGGGGAAGAGCAGTTCTTC; CDR3 protein: CASSSIPGEEQFF
D gene: TRBD1; J gene: TRBJ2-3; clone size: few; V gene: TRBV10-3; CDR3 DNA: TGTGCCATCAGAACCGGGACAGGGGACGCAGATACGCAGTATTTT; CDR3 protein: CAIRTGTGDADTQYF
D gene: NA; J gene: TRBJ1-2; clone size: NA; V gene: TRBV18; CDR3 DNA: TGTGCCAGCTCACCTGTGGACGGCTATGGCTACACCTTC; CDR3 protein: CASSPVDGYGYTF
D gene: NA; J gene: TRBJ1-1; clone size: few; V gene: TRBV19; CDR3 DNA: TGTGCCAGTAGTATAGTTTCGACAGTGGGGGCTGAAGCTTTCTTT; CDR3 protein: CASSIVSTVGAEAFF
D gene: NA; J gene: TRBJ1-1; clone size: few; V gene: TRBV4-1; CDR3 DNA: TGCGCCAGCAGCCAAGATCCGGGCATAACGAACACTGAAGCTTTCTTT; CDR3 protein: CASSQDPGITNTEAFF
D gene: TRBD2; J gene: TRBJ2-4; clone size: NA; V gene: TRBV6-1; CDR3 DNA: TGTGCCAGCAGTCCCTTTCAGCTAGCGGGGGATAACATTCAGTACTTC; CDR3 protein: CASSPFQLAGDNIQYF
D gene: NA; J gene: TRBJ2-1; clone size: few; V gene: TRBV5-1; CDR3 DNA: TGCGCCAGCAGCTCCCGGGGGCCGCGACGCAATGAGCAGTTCTTC; CDR3 protein: CASSSRGPRRNEQFF
D gene: NA; J gene: TRBJ1-4; clone size: NA; V gene: TRBV11-1; CDR3 DNA: TGTGCCAGCACCCCCCGGGGTTATAATGAAAAACTGTTTTTT; CDR3 protein: CASTPRGYNEKLFF
D gene: TRBD2; J gene: TRBJ2-5; clone size: few; V gene: TRBV6-1; CDR3 DNA: TGTGCAGCCGGTTCTAGCGGGGGAGAGACCCAGTACTTC; CDR3 protein: CAAGSSGGETQYF
D gene: TRBD1; J gene: TRBJ2-7; clone size: few; V gene: TRBV20-1; CDR3 DNA: TGCAGTGCTGTCCGGGACAGGGTAGTTTACGAGCAGTACTTC; CDR3 protein: CSAVRDRVVYEQYF
D gene: TRBD2; J gene: TRBJ2-3; clone size: many; V gene: TRBV6-1; CDR3 DNA: TGTGCCAGCAGTACAACTAGCGGGGGCACAGATACGCAGTATTTT; CDR3 protein: CASSTTSGGTDTQYF
D gene: NA; J gene: TRBJ1-2; clone size: many; V gene: TRBV7-2; CDR3 DNA: TGTGCCAGCAGCTTAAGCGGCGGCTTATCCTATGGCTACACCTTC; CDR3 protein: CASSLSGGLSYGYTF
D gene: NA; J gene: TRBJ2-3; clone size: NA; V gene: TRBV7-2; CDR3 DNA: TGTGCCAGCAGCCCCCCTTGGGGGCTTAGCACAGATACGCAGTATTTT; CDR3 protein: CASSPPWGLSTDTQYF
D gene: NA; J gene: TRBJ2-5; clone size: NA; V gene: TRBV5-1; CDR3 DNA: TGCGCCAGCAGGCTCGACGGAGCCAGTGGGACCCAGTACTTC; CDR3 protein: CASRLDGASGTQYF
D gene: NA; J gene: TRBJ1-1; clone size: few; V gene: TRBV20-1; CDR3 DNA: TGCAGTGCTAGAATTCCCGGGAAATCTGAAGCTTTCTTT; CDR3 protein: CSARIPGKSEAFF
D gene: TRBD2; J gene: TRBJ2-3; clone size: NA; V gene: TRBV7-2; CDR3 DNA: TGTGCCAGCAGCTTATCCGTGGTGGGGGGGACAGATACGCAGTATTTT; CDR3 protein: CASSLSVVGGTDTQYF